The table lists the clone carrying this T cell receptor (beta chain) with a few counts. These data belong to a study of beta chain features in type 1 diabetes. Expressed TCRB transcripts were sequenced, since all the RNA that had been isolated was reverse transcribed. Using immunoSEQ multiplex PCR, the repertoire was profiled, and TCRdb retains in-frame clones only, with some absent. This sample has 430,000 or so clones, with roughly 11% found just once. One heparinised blood draw averaging around 0.12 L was given by each donor. The V end was cut by 9 bases, the J end by 2 bases, with 11 bases between. CDR1 is SGHTA, CDR2 FQGNSA, per germline. The CDR3 runs to 12 residues.

The chain couples TRBV7-2 to TRBJ2-7; the D gene is possibly TRBD1 (6 bases). This TCR came from a woman aged 18-29 years in good health. Input material: naive CD4+ T cells from blood. CDR3 region: CASGGGTYEQYF. For the CDR3, the DNA is TGTGCCAGTGGGGGCGGTACCTACGAGCAGTACTTC.